This T cell receptor beta chain is from a study of OX40 agonist ivuxolimab in advanced cancers. Points from the study as a whole: More expanded clones were seen, on average, in CD8+ T cells than in CD4+.

This CDR3 contains 16 residues. From germline, CDR1 is SGHVS and CDR2 FQNEAQ. The V gene lost 5 bases and the J gene lost 3 bases, with 20 bases spanning the gap. The assay was immunoSEQ multiplex PCR, and TCRdb's table has in-frame clones only and misses some. The table lists approximately 54,000 clones, approximately 89% of them singletons. Regarding this clone: As yet, its antigen is unknown.

Enrollment shut out patients with autoimmune disease history or systemic immunosuppression. Blood got drawn at baseline, again on cycle 4 day 1, and then on cycle 7 day 1. The starting material was CD4+ or CD8+ T cells sorted from blood, obtained in a trial of the OX40 agonist ivuxolimab. The chain employs TRBV7-8 and TRBJ2-7, with a possible D match to TRBD1 (6 bases). The sequence was obtained from an adult with an advanced solid tumor such as melanoma, head and neck, liver or kidney cancer. CDR3 nucleotide sequence: TGTGCCAGCAGCCCTCCCCGGGGACAAGGATTCTACGAGCAGTACTTC. Translation gives CASSPPRGQGFYEQYF.